This TCR beta chain was sequenced during a study of OX40 agonist ivuxolimab in advanced cancers. Study context: Patients in dose escalation had liver, melanoma, kidney or head and neck cancers. Having had anti-PD-1, anti-PD-L1 or anti-CTLA-4 therapy before was allowed, and around 44% had some.

On this clone: What it binds is not known.

V gave up 3 bases and J gave up 4 bases; unmatched junction bases: 8. This CDR3 is 15 amino acids long. CDR1 and CDR2 from the germline V gene are LNHDA and SQIVND (reference sequence). Whole-study findings and limits: Antigens targeted by the expanded peripheral T cells were not determined.

The assay was immunoSEQ multiplex PCR, and TCRdb's table has in-frame clones only and misses some. The table shows 57,000 or so clones, with roughly nine tenths occurring only once. The receptor comes from an adult with an advanced solid tumor such as melanoma, head and neck, liver or kidney cancer. This sequence joins TRBV19 and TRBJ1-1, with 7 bases identical to TRBD1. The starting material was CD4+ or CD8+ T cells sorted from blood, obtained in a trial of the OX40 agonist ivuxolimab. CDR3 amino acids: CASSIRTGGTTEAFF. The CDR3 DNA follows: TGTGCCAGTAGTATCAGGACAGGCGGGACCACTGAAGCTTTCTTT.